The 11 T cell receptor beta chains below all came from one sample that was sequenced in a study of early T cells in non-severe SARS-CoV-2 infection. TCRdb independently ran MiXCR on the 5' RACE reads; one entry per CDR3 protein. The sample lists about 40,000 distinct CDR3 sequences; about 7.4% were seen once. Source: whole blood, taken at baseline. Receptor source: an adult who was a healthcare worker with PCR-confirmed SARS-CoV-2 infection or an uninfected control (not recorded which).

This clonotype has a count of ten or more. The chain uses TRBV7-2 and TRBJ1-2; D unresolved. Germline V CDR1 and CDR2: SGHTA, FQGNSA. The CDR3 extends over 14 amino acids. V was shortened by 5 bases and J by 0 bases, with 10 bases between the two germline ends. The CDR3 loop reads CASSARYTNYGYTF. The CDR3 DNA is TGTGCCAGCAGCGCCCGGTATACTAACTATGGCTACACCTTC.

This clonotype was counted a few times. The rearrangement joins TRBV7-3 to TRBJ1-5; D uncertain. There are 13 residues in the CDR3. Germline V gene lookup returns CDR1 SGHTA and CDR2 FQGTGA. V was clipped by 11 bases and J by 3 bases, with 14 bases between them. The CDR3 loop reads CARIRPDNQPQHF. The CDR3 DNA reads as TGTGCCCGTATCAGACCCGACAATCAGCCCCAGCATTTT.

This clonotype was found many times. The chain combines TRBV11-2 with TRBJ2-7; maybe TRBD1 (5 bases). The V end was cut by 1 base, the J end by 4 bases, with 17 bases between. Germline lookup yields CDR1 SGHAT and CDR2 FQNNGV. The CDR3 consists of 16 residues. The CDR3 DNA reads TGTGCCAGCAGCTTAGGGTGGACACGTCTGCCGTACGAGCAGTACTTC. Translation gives CASSLGWTRLPYEQYF.

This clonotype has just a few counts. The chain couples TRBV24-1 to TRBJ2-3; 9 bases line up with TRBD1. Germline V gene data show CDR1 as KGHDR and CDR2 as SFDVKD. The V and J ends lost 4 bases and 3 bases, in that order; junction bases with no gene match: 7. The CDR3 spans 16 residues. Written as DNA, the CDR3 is TGTGCCACCAGTGACGGACAGGGGAAGAAAACAGATACGCAGTATTTT. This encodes CATSDGQGKKTDTQYF.

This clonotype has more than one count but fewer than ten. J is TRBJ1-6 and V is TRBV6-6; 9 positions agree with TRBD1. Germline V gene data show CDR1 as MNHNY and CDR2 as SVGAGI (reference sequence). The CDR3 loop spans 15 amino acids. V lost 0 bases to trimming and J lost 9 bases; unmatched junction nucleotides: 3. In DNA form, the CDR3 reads TGTGCCAGCAGTTACTCACAGGGGGCTCGTTCACCCCTCCACTTT. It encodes CASSYSQGARSPLHF.

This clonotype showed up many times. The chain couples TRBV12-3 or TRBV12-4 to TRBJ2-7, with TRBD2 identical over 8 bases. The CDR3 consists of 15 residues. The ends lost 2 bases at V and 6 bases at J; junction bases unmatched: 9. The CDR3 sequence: CASSLSGGLTGEQYF. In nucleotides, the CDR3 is TGTGCCAGCAGTTTATCGGGGGGGCTGACGGGCGAGCAGTACTTC.

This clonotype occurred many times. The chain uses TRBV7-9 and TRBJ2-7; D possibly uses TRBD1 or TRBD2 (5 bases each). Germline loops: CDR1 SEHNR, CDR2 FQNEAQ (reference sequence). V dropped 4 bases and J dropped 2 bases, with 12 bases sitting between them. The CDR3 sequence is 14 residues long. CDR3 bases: TGTGCCAGCAGCTCTGTCGGGGCCACCTACGAGCAGTACTTC. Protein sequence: CASSSVGATYEQYF.

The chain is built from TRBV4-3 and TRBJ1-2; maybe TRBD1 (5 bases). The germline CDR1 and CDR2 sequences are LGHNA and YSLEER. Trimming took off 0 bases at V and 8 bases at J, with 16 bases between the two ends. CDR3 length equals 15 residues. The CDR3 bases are TGCGCCAGCAGCCAAGATCCTCAGGGCTCCTTAGGCTACACCTTC. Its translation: CASSQDPQGSLGYTF.

The CDR3 reads CASSPEGGQPQHF. The CDR3 bases are TGTGCCAGCAGCCCTGAAGGGGGTCAGCCCCAGCATTTT. This chain links TRBV9 with TRBJ1-5; D perhaps matches TRBD1 (6 bases). CDR1 and CDR2 (germline): SGDLS, YYNGEE. The CDR3 has 13 residues. With 4 bases removed from V and 6 bases from J, the gap between germline ends came to 11 bases.

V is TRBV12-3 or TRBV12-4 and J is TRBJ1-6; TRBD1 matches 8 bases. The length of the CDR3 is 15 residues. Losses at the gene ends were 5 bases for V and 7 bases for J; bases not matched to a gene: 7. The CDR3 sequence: CASSPGRGLNSPLHF. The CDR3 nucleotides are TGTGCCAGCAGTCCGGGCAGGGGGCTCAATTCACCCCTCCACTTT.

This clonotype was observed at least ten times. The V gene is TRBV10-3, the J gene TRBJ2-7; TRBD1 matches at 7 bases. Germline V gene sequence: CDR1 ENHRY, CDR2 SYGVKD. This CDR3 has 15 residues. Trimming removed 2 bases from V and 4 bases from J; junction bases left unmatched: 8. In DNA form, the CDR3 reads TGTGCCATCAGTGAGACAGGGGCCTCCGTATACGAGCAGTACTTC. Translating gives CAISETGASVYEQYF.